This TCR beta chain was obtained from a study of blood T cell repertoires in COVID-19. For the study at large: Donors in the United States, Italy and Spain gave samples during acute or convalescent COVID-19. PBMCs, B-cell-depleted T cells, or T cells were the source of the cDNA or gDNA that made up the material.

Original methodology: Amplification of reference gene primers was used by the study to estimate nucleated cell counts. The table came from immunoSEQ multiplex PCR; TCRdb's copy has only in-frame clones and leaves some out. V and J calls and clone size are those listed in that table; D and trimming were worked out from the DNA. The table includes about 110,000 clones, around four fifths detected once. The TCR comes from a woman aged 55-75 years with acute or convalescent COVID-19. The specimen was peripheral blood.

CDR3 in amino acids: CASSQDQAFYEQYF. CDR3 nucleotide sequence: TGTGCCAGCAGCCAAGATCAAGCGTTCTACGAGCAGTACTTC. V is TRBV14 and J is TRBJ2-7; the D is unclear. V dropped 0 bases and J dropped 3 bases, with 9 bases sitting between them. Looked up from germline, CDR1 is SGHDN and CDR2 is FVKESK. This CDR3 contains 14 residues. Using reference TRBV14 and TRBJ2-7 for the parts outside the CDR3, the full variable domain is EAGVTQFPSHSVIEKGQTVTLRCDPISGHDNLYWYRRVMGKEIKFLLHFVKESKQDESGMPNNRFLAERTGGTYSTLKVQPAELEDSGVYFCASSQDQAFYEQYFGPGTRLTVT.